The 26 T cell receptor beta chains listed next were all sequenced from one sample in a study of human T cells and chemical hapten exposure. Documented time point: patch test 2, 6 weeks after DPC sensitization. Stated treatment: therapeutic diphenylcyclopropenone sensitization with weekly scalp DPC. Each CDR3 protein gets one entry after TCRdb re-called the RACE reads with MiXCR. The data contain over 100,000 distinct CDR3 sequences, 9% to 9.5% of them seen just once; the ten biggest clones take up 2.5% to 3.5%. The sequences come from whole blood, collected in connection with sensitization to the hapten diphenylcyclopropenone (DPC). These receptor sequences come from a middle-aged woman with alopecia areata. Some clones in this sample may be carry-over from other donors' samples.

The genes are TRBV4-3 and TRBJ1-5; a possible D gene is TRBD1 (6 bases). CDR3 size: 19 residues. The V gene's germline CDR1 is LGHNA and CDR2 YSLEER. Trimming pared 7 bases from V and 1 base from J, leaving 26 bases between. CDR3 sequence reads: CASTTPRDTDVSSNQPQHF. CDR3 DNA sequence: TGCGCCAGCACCACACCCAGGGACACAGATGTTTCGAGCAATCAGCCCCAGCATTTT.

A few counts support this clonotype. This rearrangement joins TRBV7-2 to TRBJ2-1; TRBD2 aligns across 7 bases. The germline V gene has CDR1 SGHTA and CDR2 FQGNSA. The CDR3 length is 16 residues. Trimming at V came to 1 base and at J to 2 bases, leaving 5 bases not matched to a gene. The CDR3 here is CASSLGSGAPYNEQFF. As DNA, the CDR3 is TGTGCCAGCAGCTTAGGGAGCGGGGCCCCCTACAATGAGCAGTTCTTC.

The chain recombines TRBV7-2 with TRBJ1-2, with D possibly matching TRBD1 (6 bases). This CDR3 comprises 14 residues. CDR1 is SGHTA, CDR2 FQGNSA, per germline. V was pared by 5 bases and J by 6 bases, with 16 bases between. The CDR3 sequence: CASSPVSGDDGYTF. CDR3 nucleotides: TGTGCCAGCAGCCCTGTTTCAGGGGACGATGGCTACACCTTC.

The rearrangement uses TRBV4-3 and TRBJ1-2, with 8 bases that match TRBD1. Germline assignment: CDR1 LGHNA and CDR2 YSLEER. V trimming: 5 bases; J trimming: 2 bases; junction bases outside the gene matches: 7. The CDR3 spans 15 residues. CDR3 sequence (DNA): TGCGCCAGCAGCAAACTGGACAGGGACAACTATGGCTACACCTTC. This codes for CASSKLDRDNYGYTF.

CDR3 residues: CAWCPSGTGGTEAFF. The CDR3 region has the DNA TGTGCCTGGTGTCCATCCGGGACAGGGGGTACTGAAGCTTTCTTT. This chain uses TRBV30 with TRBJ1-1, with 11 bases fitting TRBD1. The ends lost 5 bases at V and 5 bases at J; junction bases unmatched: 10. Germline loops: CDR1 GTSNPN, CDR2 SVGIG (reference sequence). The CDR3 runs 15 residues.

This CDR3 is CASGQLSNQPQHF. The DNA for the CDR3 is TGTGCCTCGGGACAGCTTAGCAATCAGCCCCAGCATTTT. The chain is built from TRBV10-3 and TRBJ1-5, with 7 bases identical to TRBD1. In germline, CDR1 is ENHRY, CDR2 SYGVKD. The CDR3 has 13 amino acids. V lost 11 bases to trimming and J lost 0 bases; unmatched junction nucleotides: 4.

This clonotype was picked up many times. The V and J genes are TRBV7-2 and TRBJ1-4, with unresolved D. Germline CDR1 SGHTA, CDR2 FQGNSA. The CDR3 length is 22 residues. The germline V and J ends were trimmed by 2 bases and 6 bases, with 34 bases remaining between them. The CDR3 here is CASSLNLPLRTIAPTLYEKLFF. As DNA, the CDR3 is TGTGCCAGCAGCTTAAATCTTCCACTGCGTACGATAGCCCCTACCCTCTATGAAAAACTGTTTTTT.

This clonotype was observed a handful of times. The chain uses TRBV11-2 and TRBJ2-5, with D perhaps matching TRBD2 (6 bases). Germline CDR1 reads SGHAT; CDR2 reads FQNNGV. The CDR3 has 12 amino acids. Trimming removed 6 bases at V and 5 bases at J, with 10 bases between. Here the CDR3 DNA reads TGTGCCAGCAGTTCAGGGAGGGAGACCCAGTACTTC. Its protein is CASSSGRETQYF. Filled out from reference TRBV11-2 and TRBJ2-5, the complete variable domain reads EAGVAQSPRYKIIEKRQSVAFWCNPISGHATLYWYQQILGQGPKLLIQFQNNGVVDDSQLPKDRFSAERLKGVDSTLKIQPAKLEDSAVYLCASSSGRETQYFGPGTRLLVL.

In this sample, this clonotype turned up many times. The chain recombines TRBV5-1 with TRBJ1-4; tentative D call: TRBD1 (6 bases). Germline V gene sequence: CDR1 SGHRS, CDR2 YFSETQ. CDR3 size: 14 residues. V shed 4 bases and J shed 4 bases, with 11 bases lying between them. The CDR3 DNA is TGCGCCAGCAGCCCGACAGGTCGTAATGAAAAACTGTTTTTT. It is translated as CASSPTGRNEKLFF.

This clonotype has more than one count but fewer than ten. The chain recombines TRBV30 with TRBJ2-5; 9 nucleotides align to TRBD1. This CDR3 contains 13 residues. The V gene's germline CDR1 is GTSNPN and CDR2 SVGIG (reference sequence). V dropped 7 bases and J dropped 4; count of bases not matched to a gene: 7. CDR3: CAFHRGPGETQYF. The CDR3 DNA follows: TGTGCCTTCCACAGGGGGCCGGGAGAGACCCAGTACTTC.

This clonotype was counted a few times. This chain links TRBV4-1 with TRBJ1-5, with D uncertain. Germline loops: CDR1 MGHRA, CDR2 YSYEKL. V lost 4 bases to trimming and J lost 2 bases, with 15 bases between them. CDR3 size: 16 residues. The CDR3 region is CASSRTVLGGNQPQHF. The CDR3 nucleotides read TGCGCCAGCAGCCGTACAGTGCTCGGGGGCAATCAGCCCCAGCATTTT.

This clonotype has a count of ten or more. The V gene is TRBV7-8, the J gene TRBJ2-3, with D hard to call. The CDR3 runs to 14 residues. The germline V and J ends were trimmed by 6 bases and 4 bases, with 14 bases remaining between them. CDR1 and CDR2 from the germline V gene are SGHVS and FQNEAQ. DNA for the CDR3: TGTGCCAGCAGTTGGGCCAGGCCCCCAGATACGCAGTATTTT. It is translated as CASSWARPPDTQYF.

This clonotype was detected ten times or more. This chain joins TRBV12-3 or TRBV12-4 and TRBJ2-3; 11 bases fit TRBD2. The CDR3 covers 16 residues. The trim removed 6 bases at V and 0 bases at J, leaving 5 bases unmatched. The DNA of the CDR3 is TGTGCCAGCAGCCAAGCTAGCGGGGGGAGCACAGATACGCAGTATTTT. It translates to CASSQASGGSTDTQYF.

This clonotype came up many times. The V and J genes are TRBV12-3 or TRBV12-4 and TRBJ2-5; TRBD1 matches at 8 bases. The J segment lost 1 base and the V segment lost 5 bases, leaving 3 bases of the junction unmatched. The CDR3 is 14 residues long. The CDR3 DNA reads TGTGCCAGCAGTCAGACAGGGGCCCAAGAGACCCAGTACTTC. Translated: CASSQTGAQETQYF.

The sample holds many counts of this clonotype. Here the CDR3 reads CASSWGQANTEAFF. CDR3 DNA sequence: TGTGCCAGCAGTTGGGGACAGGCGAACACTGAAGCTTTCTTT. This chain joins TRBV6-2 or TRBV6-3 and TRBJ1-1, with 8 bases aligning to TRBD1. Unmatched junction bases numbered 2, after V lost 4 bases and J lost 1 base. Germline V gives CDR1 MNHEY, CDR2 SVGEGT. This CDR3 comprises 14 residues.

This clonotype was recorded many times. V is TRBV7-3 and J is TRBJ2-1; D gene uncertain. V lost 5 bases, J lost 4 bases, and 9 bases lay in between. Germline V gives CDR1 SGHTA, CDR2 FQGTGA. CDR3 length: 13 amino acids. CDR3 nucleotide sequence: TGTGCCAGCAGCCCCGACACTTACAATGAGCAGTTCTTC. It encodes CASSPDTYNEQFF.

This chain links TRBV20-1 with TRBJ2-7; D gene uncertain. CDR1 and CDR2 (germline): DFQATT, SNEGSKA (reference sequence). V lost 0 bases and J lost 5, with 14 bases in between. The CDR3 spans 14 residues. CDR3 protein: CSARDRSGFNEQYF. In nucleotides, the CDR3 is TGCAGTGCTAGAGATCGTTCAGGTTTCAACGAGCAGTACTTC.

There are many counts of this clonotype. This chain links TRBV7-6 with TRBJ2-7, with 8 bases aligning to TRBD2. The CDR3 sequence is 13 residues long. With V trimmed by 4 bases and J by 7 bases, 6 bases remained unmatched. Per the germline V gene, CDR1 is SGHVS and CDR2 is FNYEAQ. The CDR3 reads CASSSAGAGEQYF. The CDR3 DNA sequence: TGTGCCAGCAGCTCAGCGGGGGCAGGAGAGCAGTACTTC.

In its sample, this clonotype was seen many times. The V gene is TRBV6-5, the J gene TRBJ2-7; D gene uncertain. CDR3 length: 14 amino acids. Germline V gives CDR1 MNHEY, CDR2 SVGAGI. Trimming removed 0 bases from V and 2 bases from J, with 8 bases in between. CDR3 residues: CASSYSRPPYEQYF. The CDR3 DNA reads TGTGCCAGCAGTTACTCAAGGCCTCCCTACGAGCAGTACTTC.

Comments on this clonotype: The final CDR3 position lacks the conserved phenylalanine or tryptophan, pointing to a likely read error. V gene TRBV12-3 or TRBV12-4 combines with J gene TRBJ2-1; TRBD1 aligns across 9 bases. The CDR3 spans 13 residues. With 5 bases clipped from V and 8 bases from J, the junction kept 4 bases outside the gene matches. The CDR3 coding sequence is TGTGCCAGCAGTGGGACAGGGAGGGATGAGCAGTTCTCC. Amino acids: CASSGTGRDEQFS.

This clonotype was detected a few times. This chain joins TRBV4-1 and TRBJ1-2; possible D gene TRBD1, 6 bases. The CDR3 runs 15 residues. CDR1 and CDR2 from the germline V gene are MGHRA and YSYEKL. Trimming took 5 bases from V and 4 from J, leaving 17 bases between them. The chain's CDR3 is CASSYPPDRFYGYTF. Written as DNA, the CDR3 is TGCGCCAGCAGCTACCCCCCAGACAGGTTCTATGGCTACACCTTC.

This clonotype came up many times. The chain uses TRBV30 and TRBJ1-2; D remains ambiguous. Germline assignment: CDR1 GTSNPN and CDR2 SVGIG (reference sequence). Trimming left V 3 bases short and J 8 bases short, with 10 bases between. CDR3 length equals 11 residues. The CDR3 coding sequence is TGTGCCTGGAGCCGCCCCGGGGGCTACACCTTC. It translates to CAWSRPGGYTF.

The CDR3: CASSRTARTGELFF. CDR3 in DNA: TGTGCCAGCAGCCGGACAGCCCGGACCGGGGAGCTGTTTTTT. The chain uses TRBV11-2 and TRBJ2-2; D is perhaps TRBD1 (6 bases). V gave up 5 bases and J gave up 5 bases, with 12 bases separating them. The length of the CDR3 is 14 residues. Per the germline V gene, CDR1 is SGHAT and CDR2 is FQNNGV.

This clonotype has at least ten counts. The chain has TRBV27 and TRBJ2-7, with D maybe TRBD1 (5 bases). Trimming removed 7 bases from V and 5 bases from J, with 12 bases in between. Germline V CDR1 and CDR2: MNHEY, SMNVEV (reference sequence). The CDR3 is 12 residues long. This chain's CDR3 is CASKDDSHEQYF. CDR3 DNA sequence: TGTGCCAGCAAGGACGACAGTCACGAGCAGTACTTC.

This clonotype was seen a handful of times. The V call is TRBV12-3 or TRBV12-4, the J call TRBJ1-5, with 8 bases that match TRBD1. The CDR3 loop spans 15 amino acids. V shed 1 base and J 7 bases; nucleotides not matched to a gene: 6. CDR3 nucleotides: TGTGCCAGCAGTTTAGGAGACAGGGGAGGACAGCCCCAGCATTTT. It encodes CASSLGDRGGQPQHF.

This clonotype was picked up many times. This CDR3 is CASSLGMGGAYEQYF. The DNA for the CDR3 is TGTGCCAGCAGCTTAGGCATGGGGGGAGCCTACGAGCAGTACTTC. The V call is TRBV7-8, the J call TRBJ2-7; TRBD2 is a possible D gene (6 bases). Trimming took off 1 base at V and 2 bases at J, with 12 bases between the two ends. This CDR3 has 15 residues. Germline CDR1 reads SGHVS; CDR2 reads FQNEAQ.